This T cell receptor (beta chain) appears in the sequencing data of a study of cytomegalovirus exposure and HLA in healthy donors. Study-level information: A preliminary data release comprised around 85 million unique TCRs obtained from HLA-typed donors.

Of note for this clone: What it recognizes is unknown.

Study-level findings and limits: The records held CMV serostatus as the only immune exposure information. The study put around 180 TCR beta chains on its list as cytomegalovirus-associated. Being indistinguishable, some V segments were excluded, TRBV6-2 and TRBV6-3 among them.

In the PCR, 60 Vbeta and 13 Jbeta primers were used. Sequencing was performed with immunoSEQ multiplex PCR; in TCRdb, only in-frame clones are kept and a portion is missing. This sample carries 100,000 or so clones, 65% to 80% of them seen once, and the ten largest clones take 3% to 4.5%. The CDR3 extends over 17 amino acids. Germline V lookup: CDR1 SGHRS, CDR2 YFSETQ. After removal of 2 bases from V and 2 bases from J, the junction contained 7 bases not matched to a gene. The V call is TRBV5-1, the J call TRBJ2-2, with 9 bases lining up with TRBD1. Specimen: PBMCs. The source of this sequence is a woman between 45 and 65 years old in good health and CMV-seropositive. The CDR3 nucleotides are TGCGCCAGCAGCTTAACTCCGGGACAGGGAAACACCGGGGAGCTGTTTTTT. Residues: CASSLTPGQGNTGELFF.